This T cell receptor beta chain was profiled in a study of T cells expressing NK-cell markers. Study overall: CD3+CD56+NKG2C+, CD3+CD56+NKG2C- and CD3+CD56-NKG2C+ T cells, once sorted, supplied the TCR beta repertoires. Seven sequenced donors out of eight were HCMV-seropositive, one seronegative.

TCRdb reprocessed the 5' RACE reads; each CDR3 protein has one entry and no DNA is given. There are about 460,000 distinct CDR3 sequences in the sample, with around 1.4% held by the top ten. The CDR3 spans 13 residues. Germline V gives CDR1 WNHNN, CDR2 SYGVQD (reference sequence). A word on this clonotype: The target antigen is unknown.

Overall study results and limits: Similarly, these clonotypes led the CD3+CD56-NKG2C+ fraction as well in four donors. As a fraction of CD8+ T cells, dominant NKG2C+ clonotypes reached about 1.0-7.5% in more than five donors.

The chain couples TRBV10-1 to TRBJ1-1; TCRdb selects TRBD1, and the lack of DNA leaves this call unchecked. What was sequenced was blood T cells: a sorted CD56 or NKG2C T cell subset, CD4+ or CD8+ T cells, or bulk PBMC T cells (not recorded which). The clonotype originates from a woman between 45 and 65 years old in good health. CDR3 sequence: CASSEQRGTEAFF.